One and the same sample provided the 6 T cell receptor beta chains below, sequenced in a study of T-cell reconstitution after alpha-beta-depleted transplantation in children. Preparation of the TCRbeta library used unique molecular identifiers. TCRdb reprocessed the PCR reads with MiXCR, giving one entry per CDR3 protein. The repertoire holds about 980,000 distinct CDR3 sequences, with around 30% as singletons. Sequenced material: PBMCs, mostly from graft donor cells, taken 360 days after TCRalphabeta/CD19-depleted stem cell transplant. These receptors were collected from a boy under two years old who had a stem cell transplant for SCID, so the T cells may come from the graft donor.

This clonotype was found a few times. The chain combines TRBV20-1 with TRBJ2-1; the D call may be TRBD1 or TRBD2 (7 bases each). The germline V gene has CDR1 DFQATT and CDR2 SNEGSKA (reference sequence). The CDR3 totals 13 residues. V shed 6 bases and J shed 7 bases, with 16 bases lying between them. This CDR3 reads CSAQGGAWNEQFF. The CDR3 DNA reads as TGCAGTGCCCAGGGGGGGGCGTGGAATGAGCAGTTCTTC.

The chain recombines TRBV27 with TRBJ2-3; D might be TRBD2 (6 bases). Germline CDR1 reads MNHEY; CDR2 reads SMNVEV (reference sequence). V was clipped by 2 bases and J by 5 bases, with 11 bases between them. The CDR3 totals 14 residues. The CDR3 is CASSLGDSGDTQYF. The CDR3 region has the DNA TGTGCCAGCAGTTTAGGAGATAGCGGAGATACGCAGTATTTT.

The chain is built from TRBV12-3 or TRBV12-4 and TRBJ2-3, with 8 bases that match TRBD2. CDR3 length equals 13 residues. The J segment lost 14 bases and the V segment lost 3 bases, leaving 10 bases of the junction unmatched. As DNA, the CDR3 is TGTGCCAGCAGTTTCTTGCGCCGGGGGGGAATGTATTTT. This codes for CASSFLRRGGMYF.

The chain employs TRBV13 and TRBJ2-4, with D tentatively TRBD1 (6 bases). From germline, CDR1 is PRHDT and CDR2 FYEKMQ (reference sequence). V lost 2 bases, J lost 6 bases, and 17 bases lay in between. The CDR3 contains 16 residues. The CDR3 DNA reads as TGTGCCAGCAGCTTACGGACACCTGTACAGGGAAACATTCAGTACTTC. Protein product: CASSLRTPVQGNIQYF.

This sequence joins TRBV5-1 and TRBJ2-1; 7 bases line up with TRBD2. V gave up 0 bases and J gave up 0 bases; unmatched junction bases: 3. The CDR3 sequence is 16 residues long. Germline assignment: CDR1 SGHRS and CDR2 YFSETQ. CDR3: CASSLGLAVSYNEQFF. The CDR3 DNA follows: TGCGCCAGCAGCTTGGGCCTAGCGGTCTCCTACAATGAGCAGTTCTTC. The full variable domain, in which reference TRBV5-1 and TRBJ2-1 provide the parts outside the CDR3, is KAGVTQTPRYLIKTRGQQVTLSCSPISGHRSVSWYQQTPGQGLQFLFEYFSETQRNKGNFPGRFSGRQFSNSRSEMNVSTLELGDSALYLCASSLGLAVSYNEQFFGPGTRLTVL.

The chain carries TRBV11-1 and TRBJ2-1; no firm D call. Germline V gene data show CDR1 as SGHAT and CDR2 as FQDESV (reference sequence). The ends were cut back, 5 bases at V and 2 bases at J, with 22 bases in the middle. The CDR3 has 18 residues. The CDR3 loop reads CASSLEPLGQRTYNEQFF. The CDR3 DNA follows: TGTGCCAGCAGCCTAGAACCCCTTGGGCAGAGAACCTACAATGAGCAGTTCTTC.